The 14 T cell receptor beta chains in this list originate from one sample, sequenced in a study of cytomegalovirus exposure and HLA in healthy donors (dated by TCRdb to 2016 to 2017). Receptor amplification or capture employed the immunoSEQ multiplex PCR assay. The multiplex PCR relied on a mix of 60 forward primers for TCR Vbeta segments and 13 reverse primers for TCR Jbeta segments. TCRdb stores this immuneACCESS table with in-frame sequences only. Part of the clones is absent; in the studies checked, under half of the shortfall reflects unresolved V genes, and no reason is known for the rest. This sample holds 95,000 to 150,000 clones; more than 55% were observed only once. Together, the top ten hold approximately 1.4% of the sample. The sequenced material came from PBMCs. The source of these receptors is a man aged 18 to 30 in good health and CMV-seronegative.

This sequence joins TRBV15 and TRBJ1-1, with D possibly matching TRBD1 (5 bases). V was trimmed by 8 bases and J by 4 bases, leaving 14 bases between them. CDR3 length equals 13 residues. The germline CDR1 and CDR2 sequences are LNHNV and YYDKDF (reference sequence). CDR3 bases: TGTGCCACCTTGAAACCCGGGGGCACTGAAGCTTTCTTT. Its protein product is CATLKPGGTEAFF.

This clone has a single count. V is TRBV5-8 and J is TRBJ1-5, with a possible D match to TRBD1 (5 bases). Germline loops: CDR1 SGHTS, CDR2 YDEGEE. The CDR3 loop spans 15 amino acids. Deletions cut 6 bases from V and 6 bases from J, with 19 bases between. CDR3 region: CASTRLGGGGQPQHF. The CDR3 nucleotides are TGTGCCAGCACCCGACTGGGGGGAGGAGGTCAGCCCCAGCATTTT.

In nucleotides, the CDR3 is TGTGCCAGCAGCTCCGATGCGGGGGGGACCCAGTACTTC. Encoded protein: CASSSDAGGTQYF. This chain uses TRBV27 with TRBJ2-5; 8 nucleotides agree with TRBD2. CDR3 length equals 13 residues. J was trimmed by 7 bases and V by 6 bases; bases with no gene match: 7. In germline, CDR1 is MNHEY, CDR2 SMNVEV (reference sequence).

This clone occurred a few times. The V and J genes are TRBV2 and TRBJ2-7, with TRBD2 matching over 9 bases. CDR1 and CDR2 (germline): SNHLY, FYNNEI. V lost 4 bases and J lost 3; bases outside the gene matches: 4. The CDR3 spans 14 residues. The CDR3 region is CASSGASGVYEQYF. CDR3 sequence (DNA): TGTGCCAGCAGTGGGGCTAGCGGGGTCTACGAGCAGTACTTC.

The V gene is TRBV13, the J gene TRBJ1-2; TRBD1 matches 8 bases. The CDR3 length is 16 residues. Trimming removed 3 bases from V and 9 bases from J; junction bases left unmatched: 15. Germline assignment: CDR1 PRHDT and CDR2 FYEKMQ (reference sequence). CDR3 DNA: TGTGCCAGCAGCTTGACAGGGGTTGCCCAGGGATGGAGCTACACCTTC. Its translation: CASSLTGVAQGWSYTF.

The V gene is TRBV27, the J gene TRBJ2-7; 7 bases align to TRBD2. Germline V CDR1 and CDR2: MNHEY, SMNVEV (reference sequence). CDR3 size: 14 residues. V lost 6 bases, J lost 2 bases, and 7 bases stayed unmatched. The CDR3 sequence: CASRLLAATYEQYF. DNA of the CDR3: TGTGCCAGCAGGCTTCTAGCGGCTACCTACGAGCAGTACTTC.

This chain connects TRBV28 to TRBJ2-7, with D perhaps matching TRBD2 (6 bases). Germline V gene sequence: CDR1 MDHEN, CDR2 SYDVKM. The CDR3 has 14 residues. Trimming cost V 3 bases and J 3 bases, with 12 bases left between them. The CDR3 reads CASSFPGDDYEQYF. The CDR3 nucleotides are TGTGCCAGCAGTTTTCCGGGGGACGACTACGAGCAGTACTTC. Full variable domain (rest looked up from reference TRBV28 and TRBJ2-7): DVKVTQSSRYLVKRTGEKVFLECVQDMDHENMFWYRQDPGLGLRLIYFSYDVKMKEKGDIPEGYSVSREKKERFSLILESASTNQTSMYLCASSFPGDDYEQYFGPGTRLTVT.

Note on this clone: Its ends do not fully match the called genes, so a read error is possible. The chain couples TRBV29-1 to TRBJ2-1, with TRBD2 matching 11 bases. CDR1 SQVTM and CDR2 ANQGSEA come from the germline V gene. The CDR3 sequence is 15 residues long. The chain's CDR3 is CSLDSVGLAGSEQFF. The CDR3 DNA reads as TGCAGCCTTGATAGTGTCGGACTAGCGGGCTCAGAGCAGTTCTTC.

The genes are TRBV19 and TRBJ2-7, with D uncertain. There are 15 residues in the CDR3. In germline, CDR1 is LNHDA, CDR2 SQIVND (reference sequence). Trimming cost V 1 base and J 0 bases, with 10 bases left between them. In DNA form, the CDR3 reads TGTGCCAGTAGTATAGGGCCAGGTGTCTCCTACGAGCAGTACTTC. Protein sequence: CASSIGPGVSYEQYF.

V usage is TRBV27 and J usage is TRBJ2-7, with a possible D match to TRBD1 (7 bases). Germline CDR1 and CDR2: MNHEY and SMNVEV (reference sequence). Trimming stripped 3 bases from V and 3 bases from J, with 12 bases between. This CDR3 has 14 residues. CDR3 sequence: CASSFRQGGYEQYF. As DNA, the CDR3 is TGTGCCAGCAGTTTCAGACAGGGAGGCTACGAGCAGTACTTC.

The chain links TRBV27 to TRBJ2-1; no reliable D call. The CDR3 spans 16 residues. From germline, CDR1 is MNHEY and CDR2 SMNVEV (reference sequence). The ends were cut back, 5 bases at V and 1 base at J, with 15 bases in the middle. CDR3 amino acids: CASSLRSTLSYNEQFF. CDR3 in DNA: TGTGCCAGCAGTCTCCGGAGTACCCTTTCCTACAATGAGCAGTTCTTC.

This chain uses TRBV5-1 with TRBJ1-2; tentative D call: TRBD1 (5 bases). Trimming shortened V by 0 bases and J by 10 bases, and 16 bases separated the two germline ends. This CDR3 region has 14 residues. The germline V gene has CDR1 SGHRS and CDR2 YFSETQ. CDR3 sequence (DNA): TGCGCCAGCAGCTTGGGGCAAGGGGTAGATGACTACACCTTC. Translation: CASSLGQGVDDYTF.

The V and J genes are TRBV30 and TRBJ1-5; 7 positions agree with TRBD1. The CDR3 is 14 residues long. V trimming: 2 bases; J trimming: 6 bases; junction bases outside the gene matches: 7. Germline V lookup: CDR1 GTSNPN, CDR2 SVGIG (reference sequence). The CDR3 DNA reads as TGTGCCTGGAGTTGGACAGGAGTAAGTCAGCCCCAGCATTTT. This codes for CAWSWTGVSQPQHF.

CDR3 sequence: CASSETGHRTDTQYF. The CDR3 DNA sequence: TGTGCCAGTAGTGAAACAGGCCACCGCACAGATACGCAGTATTTT. The chain joins TRBV19 to TRBJ2-3; tentatively, D is TRBD1 (5 bases). The CDR3 has 15 residues. V shed 5 bases and J shed 1 base, with 13 bases lying between them. Germline V gene lookup returns CDR1 LNHDA and CDR2 SQIVND (reference sequence). The variable domain in full, completed from reference TRBV19 and TRBJ2-3, reads DGGITQSPKYLFRKEGQNVTLSCEQNLNHDAMYWYRQDPGQGLRLIYYSQIVNDFQKGDIAEGYSVSREKKESFPLTVTSAQKNPTAFYLCASSETGHRTDTQYFGPGTRLTVL.